A selection of T cell receptor beta chains follows, all from one sample in a study of blood T cell repertoires in COVID-19. Sequencing was performed with immunoSEQ multiplex PCR; in TCRdb, only in-frame clones are kept and a portion is missing. The table shows approximately 70,000 clones, with roughly 87% occurring only once. The sample was peripheral blood. All receptors come from a woman older than 75 with acute or convalescent COVID-19. CDR3s include the opening cysteine and the closing phenylalanine or tryptophan. A D gene is named only where the DNA matches it firmly.

TRBJ2-5,NA,TRBV6-2/TRBV6-3,TGTGCCAGCAGCCGGGACACCCGGAGAGGAGAGACCCAGTACTTC,CASSRDTRRGETQYF
TRBJ2-5,NA,TRBV19,TGTGCCAGTAGTCTCTCACGGGAGACCCAGTACTTC,CASSLSRETQYF
TRBJ2-3,NA,TRBV10-2,TGCGCCAGCAGCGAACTATCAGATACGCAGTATTTT,CASSELSDTQYF
TRBJ2-4,NA,TRBV3-1/TRBV3-2,TGTGCCAGCAGCTATCCTTCAGGGGTGTCCAAAAACATTCAGTACTTC,CASSYPSGVSKNIQYF
TRBJ2-1,TRBD2,TRBV7-9,TGTGCCAGCAGCCCCCGCGGGTTGCGGGAGGGCAATGAGCAGTTCTTC,CASSPRGLREGNEQFF
TRBJ1-5,TRBD1,TRBV7-9,TGTGCCAGCAGCTTAGCAGGGGGCGTCGAACAGCCCCAGCATTTT,CASSLAGGVEQPQHF
TRBJ1-1,TRBD1,TRBV12-3/TRBV12-4,TGTGCCAGCAGTTGGAGGACAGGGGACGGGGCTTTCTTT,CASSWRTGDGAFF
TRBJ1-5,NA,TRBV16,TGTGCCAGCAGCCAATATGGGGGGGGGAATCAGCCCCAGCATTTT,CASSQYGGGNQPQHF
TRBJ2-7,NA,TRBV5-1,TGCGCCAGCAGCCTAAAGGGGTTTACCTACGAGCAGTACTTC,CASSLKGFTYEQYF
TRBJ2-7,TRBD2,TRBV7-6,TGTGCCAGCAGCCCCAAGCCGGGACTAGCGGGCTTCTACGAGCAGTACTTC,CASSPKPGLAGFYEQYF
TRBJ2-3,TRBD2,TRBV3-1/TRBV3-2,TGTGCCAGCAGCCAAGAATGGACTAGCGCTGATACGCAGTATTTT,CASSQEWTSADTQYF
TRBJ2-2,TRBD1,TRBV7-2,TGTGCCAGCAGCTTTAGTGGACAGGGGCCCGGGGAGCTGTTTTTT,CASSFSGQGPGELFF
TRBJ1-6,NA,TRBV5-6,TGTGCCAGCAGCTTGGGCAGGGTGGGTTCACCCCTCCACTTT,CASSLGRVGSPLHF
TRBJ1-4,NA,TRBV6-4,TGTGCCAGCAGTTCGGTGGCAGGGGCTAATGAAAAACTGTTTTTT,CASSSVAGANEKLFF
TRBJ2-5,NA,TRBV27,TGTGCCAGCAGTTTATCCGTCGGGAGCGGTGAGACCCAGTACTTC,CASSLSVGSGETQYF
TRBJ2-7,TRBD1,TRBV2,TGTGCCAGCAGTCCCGGGACAGCCTACGAGCAGTACTTC,CASSPGTAYEQYF
TRBJ2-7,NA,TRBV7-9,TGTGCCAGCAGCTTTACATCCTGGGTGGACAGCGAAACCTACGAGCAGTACTTC,CASSFTSWVDSETYEQYF